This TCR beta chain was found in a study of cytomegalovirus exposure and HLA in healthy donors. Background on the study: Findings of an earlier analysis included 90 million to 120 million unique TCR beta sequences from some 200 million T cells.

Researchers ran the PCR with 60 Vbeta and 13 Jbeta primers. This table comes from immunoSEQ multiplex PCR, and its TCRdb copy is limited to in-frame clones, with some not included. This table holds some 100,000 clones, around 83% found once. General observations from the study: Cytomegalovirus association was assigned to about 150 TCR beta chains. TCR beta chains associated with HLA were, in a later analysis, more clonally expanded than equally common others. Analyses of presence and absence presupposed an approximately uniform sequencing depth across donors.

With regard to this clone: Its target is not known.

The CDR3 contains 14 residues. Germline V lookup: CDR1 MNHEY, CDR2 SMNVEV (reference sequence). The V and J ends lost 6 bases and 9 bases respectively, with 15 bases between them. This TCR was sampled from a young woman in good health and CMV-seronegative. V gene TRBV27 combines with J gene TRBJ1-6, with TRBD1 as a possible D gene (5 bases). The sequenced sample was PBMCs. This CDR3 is CASRAGRSFSPLHF. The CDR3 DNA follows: TGTGCCAGCAGAGCAGGGAGGAGCTTTTCACCCCTCCACTTT.